The table lists the clone carrying this T cell receptor beta chain with many counts. Graves' hyperthyroidism was deemed stable given no ophthalmopathy progression within 18 months. Orbital computed tomography, thyroid ultrasound, serum thyroxine and TRAb, and clinical symptoms together informed the diagnoses. The source of the PBMCs was around 9 ml of fresh peripheral blood. The V and J ends lost 2 bases and 0 bases respectively, with 5 bases between them. The CDR3 is 14 residues long. Amplification yielded TCR beta CDR3 regions, with RNA transcripts as the source. The primer set for the first-round RT-PCR of the TCR CDR3 was HTBI. Each CDR3 protein is one row after TCRdb ran MiXCR on the multiplex PCR reads. The sample has about 420,000 distinct CDR3 sequences, around 13% seen once. The data were obtained in a study of T cells in Graves' hyperthyroidism and ophthalmopathy. Study in general: Once the initial diagnosis was made, peripheral blood was obtained before any treatment.

Sequenced material: blood. The TCR was taken from a young woman with Graves' hyperthyroidism. This chain connects TRBV12-3 or TRBV12-4 to TRBJ2-1; no firm D call. In DNA, the CDR3 is TGTGCCAGCAGTTTACGGAGCTCCTACAATGAGCAGTTCTTC. This sequence encodes CASSLRSSYNEQFF.